This T cell receptor beta chain is drawn from a study of CD8 T cells in ankylosing spondylitis. The study's findings and limits: Both synovial fluid and blood in reactive arthritis had previously been reported to carry some motif variants. Blood of patients with ankylosing spondylitis appeared to be characterized by a TCR beta motif of seven or eight highly homologous variants.

This clonotype was picked up many times. Its antigen is unidentified. With molecular barcodes, quantitative 5'-RACE was used to make the TCR beta libraries. TCRdb used MiXCR to reprocess the 5' RACE reads, holding one entry per CDR3 protein. This sample yields approximately 130,000 distinct CDR3 sequences, of which about an eighth are seen a single time; 4.1% belongs to the top ten. The CDR3 has 14 amino acids. Trimming took off 0 bases at V and 4 bases at J, with 8 bases between the two ends. Per the germline V gene, CDR1 is SGHRS and CDR2 is YFSETQ. This receptor was taken from a female donor with ankylosing spondylitis or in good health (not recorded which). Sequencing was performed on blood, either unsorted or a sorted T cell fraction (not recorded which). The V and J genes are TRBV5-1 and TRBJ1-3; D gene ambiguous. The CDR3 is CASSLGVTGNTIYF. The DNA for the CDR3 is TGCGCCAGCAGCTTGGGGGTTACCGGAAACACCATATATTTT.